This T cell receptor (beta chain) was sequenced for a study of cytomegalovirus exposure and HLA in healthy donors. The V end was cut by 3 bases, the J end by 5 bases, with 10 bases between. Per the germline V gene, CDR1 is ENHRY and CDR2 is SYGVKD. CDR3 length: 13 residues. It was with 60 Vbeta and 13 Jbeta primers that the PCR ran. Under the authors' procedure: Later work found 65 million to 90 million unique TCR beta chains, with roughly 11 million shared. Profiling relied on immunoSEQ multiplex PCR, and the TCRdb table lists in-frame clones only, not all of them. V and J calls and clone size come straight from that table; D and trimming were deduced from the DNA. The top ten clones hold approximately 5.4% of a sample with roughly 130,000 clones, roughly 71% of them seen once. A remark on this clone: Its antigen is unknown.

Study-level results: A reported reduction in N-insertions relative to the roughly 710-donor mean was seen in an Asian-associated ancestry cluster in a later analysis. When analyzed later, a missense DCLRE1C variant was found to be linked to TCR beta V- and J-gene trimming.

The chain recombines TRBV10-3 with TRBJ1-2; D perhaps matches TRBD1 (6 bases). The sequence came from a woman in her forties or fifties in good health and CMV-seropositive. Sequenced: PBMCs. The CDR3 bases are TGTGCCATCAGTGATAGGACAGAGTATGGCTACACCTTC. Protein product: CAISDRTEYGYTF.